The 20 T cell receptor beta chains below were found in one sample sequenced in a study of Ad26.COV2.S vaccination and SARS-CoV-2 variants. Treatment denoted: around 19 received Ad26.COV2.S at low or high dose, single or two shots; about 5 received placebo; per-sample allocation not given. Samples analyzed were those drawn on day 63 after the first vaccine or placebo injection. The table came from immunoSEQ multiplex PCR; TCRdb's copy has only in-frame clones and leaves some out. Altogether about 440,000 clones are present, 90% being singletons, with the ten largest covering roughly 3.9%. The material sequenced was peripheral blood, taken in a trial of Ad26.COV2.S vaccine versus placebo. The receptors originated from a person between 18 and 65 years old who received the Ad26.COV2.S COVID-19 vaccine or a placebo.

This chain connects TRBV24-1 to TRBJ1-2; 8 bases match TRBD1. Per germline, CDR1 KGHDR and CDR2 SFDVKD. The CDR3 consists of 14 residues. Losses at the gene ends were 4 bases for V and 0 bases for J; bases not matched to a gene: 0. The CDR3: CATSEQGANYGYTF. In DNA, the CDR3 is TGTGCCACCAGTGAACAGGGGGCTAACTATGGCTACACCTTC.

This rearrangement joins TRBV7-6 to TRBJ1-1, with D tentatively TRBD1 (5 bases). This CDR3 region has 16 residues. Germline CDR1 SGHVS, CDR2 FNYEAQ. The V end was cut by 3 bases, the J end by 3 bases, with 17 bases between. The CDR3 is CASSFPTGALDTEAFF. The CDR3 DNA reads as TGTGCCAGCAGCTTCCCTACAGGCGCCCTAGACACTGAAGCTTTCTTT.

The chain is built from TRBV4-1 and TRBJ2-2; D call uncertain. Looked up from germline, CDR1 is MGHRA and CDR2 is YSYEKL. CDR3 length equals 14 residues. V lost 0 bases to trimming and J lost 2 bases, with 4 bases between them. In DNA form, the CDR3 reads TGCGCCAGCAGCCAAGAAAGCAACACCGGGGAGCTGTTTTTT. Amino acids: CASSQESNTGELFF.

The CDR3 region has the DNA TGCGCCAGCAGCGCCCCCGGGACAGGAGTGAATTCACCCCTCCACTTT. This codes for CASSAPGTGVNSPLHF. V usage is TRBV5-1 and J usage is TRBJ1-6, with 8 bases identical to TRBD1. Trimming cost V 4 bases and J 7 bases; bases outside gene matches: 10. This CDR3 is 16 amino acids long. Looked up from germline, CDR1 is SGHRS and CDR2 is YFSETQ.

This clone was recorded once. This sequence joins TRBV28 and TRBJ1-4, with TRBD1 as a possible D gene (6 bases). Germline CDR1 is MDHEN and CDR2 is SYDVKM. The CDR3 sequence is 19 residues long. V lost 6 bases and J 0 bases, leaving 23 bases between the germline ends. The CDR3 region has the DNA TGTGCCAGCAGCCGATTCACCCTTTCACAGGGCTCAACTAATGAAAAACTGTTTTTT. Translation: CASSRFTLSQGSTNEKLFF.

The rearrangement uses TRBV2 and TRBJ2-1, with D unresolved. This CDR3 is built from 14 residues. Germline assignment: CDR1 SNHLY and CDR2 FYNNEI. V was trimmed by 4 bases and J by 6 bases, leaving 13 bases between them. The chain's CDR3 is CASSGGWAGNEQFF. In nucleotides, the CDR3 is TGTGCCAGCAGTGGGGGTTGGGCCGGCAATGAGCAGTTCTTC.

This chain joins TRBV23-1 and TRBJ2-1; 9 bases are shared with TRBD2. TRBV23-1 counts as an open reading frame of uncertain function. V shed 3 bases, J shed 3 bases, and the junction held 18 bases outside the gene matches. The CDR3 totals 20 residues. CDR3 in DNA: TGCGCCAGCAGTCATTGCATCGGGACTAGCCTCCCCTCCTACTACAATGAGCAGTTCTTC. Encoded protein: CASSHCIGTSLPSYYNEQFF.

The chain couples TRBV6-5 to TRBJ1-5; D may be TRBD1 (6 bases). Trimming took 5 bases from V and 5 from J, leaving 16 bases between them. The V gene's germline CDR1 is MNHEY and CDR2 SVGAGI. The CDR3 is 15 residues long. DNA for the CDR3: TGTGCCAGCAGTAGGGGGAACAGGGCCGATCAGCCCCAGCATTTT. This codes for CASSRGNRADQPQHF.

The gene calls are TRBV18 and TRBJ2-7; 8 nucleotides line up with TRBD1. V was pared by 3 bases and J by 2 bases, with 12 bases of the junction left unmatched. Germline V gene lookup returns CDR1 KGHSH and CDR2 LQKENI. The CDR3 runs to 17 residues. CDR3 amino acids: CASSPARDRFFTYEQYF. The CDR3 region has the DNA TGTGCCAGCTCACCCGCCCGGGACAGGTTTTTCACCTACGAGCAGTACTTC.

The V and J genes are TRBV5-6 and TRBJ2-1; D is ambiguous. Per the germline V gene, CDR1 is SGHDT and CDR2 is YYEEEE. Trimming took 0 bases from V and 1 from J, leaving 11 bases between them. This CDR3 has 16 amino acids. The CDR3 here is CASSLAGDPSYNEQFF. The DNA of the CDR3 is TGTGCCAGCAGCTTGGCCGGCGATCCTTCCTACAATGAGCAGTTCTTC.

The chain joins TRBV9 to TRBJ2-1; tentative D call: TRBD1 (7 bases). This CDR3 comprises 16 residues. CDR1 and CDR2 (germline): SGDLS, YYNGEE. V lost 3 bases, J lost 6 bases, and 19 bases lay in between. DNA of the CDR3: TGTGCCAGCAGCGCGGGGGACAGACCGAGAATCAATGAGCAGTTCTTC. Translation gives CASSAGDRPRINEQFF.

This clone was seen a few times. The chain has TRBV5-4 and TRBJ1-4, with no clear D. Between the trimmed V and J ends, which lost 3 bases and 4 bases, there was a span of 10 bases. This CDR3 region has 14 residues. Germline V gene data show CDR1 as SGHNT and CDR2 as YYREEE (reference sequence). The CDR3, as DNA: TGTGCCAGCAGCTCAGACACCGGTAATGAAAAACTGTTTTTT. This sequence encodes CASSSDTGNEKLFF.

The chain couples TRBV11-2 to TRBJ2-1; 7 positions agree with TRBD2. The CDR3 extends over 16 amino acids. Germline lookup yields CDR1 SGHAT and CDR2 FQNNGV. V gave up 5 bases and J gave up 5 bases; unmatched junction bases: 12. The CDR3 coding sequence is TGTGCCAGCAGCCCCAGAGGAGCGGGAAGCCACAATGAGCAGTTCTTC. Encoded protein: CASSPRGAGSHNEQFF.

The chain is built from TRBV27 and TRBJ2-1; D gene ambiguous. The length of the CDR3 is 16 residues. CDR1 is MNHEY and CDR2 is SMNVEV in the germline V gene (reference sequence). Trimming took off 2 bases at V and 0 bases at J, with 11 bases between the two ends. The chain's CDR3 is CASSLGPEFSYNEQFF. The DNA for the CDR3 is TGTGCCAGCAGTTTAGGCCCGGAATTCTCCTACAATGAGCAGTTCTTC.

This chain connects TRBV5-4 to TRBJ2-5; weak D call: TRBD2 (6 bases). From germline, CDR1 is SGHNT and CDR2 YYREEE (reference sequence). This CDR3 contains 18 residues. Trimming pared 5 bases from V and 0 bases from J, leaving 23 bases between. CDR3 loop: CASRQNLGERAYQETQYF. The CDR3 nucleotides read TGTGCCAGCAGACAGAACTTGGGCGAGCGGGCATACCAAGAGACCCAGTACTTC.

The chain is built from TRBV9 and TRBJ1-1, with 9 bases fitting TRBD1. The CDR3 contains 16 residues. Germline loops: CDR1 SGDLS, CDR2 YYNGEE. The trim removed 2 bases at V and 7 bases at J, leaving 12 bases unmatched. CDR3: CASSVLPGTGSGEAFF. The CDR3 DNA reads as TGTGCCAGCAGCGTTCTGCCCGGGACAGGGAGCGGTGAAGCTTTCTTT. Filled out from reference TRBV9 and TRBJ1-1, the complete variable domain reads DSGVTQTPKHLITATGQRVTLRCSPRSGDLSVYWYQQSLDQGLQFLIQYYNGEERAKGNILERFSAQQFPDLHSELNLSSLELGDSALYFCASSVLPGTGSGEAFFGQGTRLTVV.

The sample holds one count of this clone. This chain links TRBV4-3 with TRBJ2-7, with D uncertain. V was pared by 0 bases and J by 5 bases, with 11 bases between. Looked up from germline, CDR1 is LGHNA and CDR2 is YSLEER. The CDR3 runs to 14 residues. CDR3 nucleotide sequence: TGCGCCAGCAGCCAAGATATAGGAGTCAACGAGCAGTACTTC. Encoded protein: CASSQDIGVNEQYF.

This chain connects TRBV29-1 to TRBJ1-2, with 8 nucleotides matching TRBD1. The CDR3 spans 15 residues. V shed 5 bases, J shed 2 bases, and the junction held 10 bases outside the gene matches. CDR1 and CDR2 from the germline V gene are SQVTM and ANQGSEA. The CDR3: CSVWETGELNYGYTF. DNA of the CDR3: TGCAGCGTTTGGGAGACAGGGGAACTAAACTATGGCTACACCTTC.

This chain joins TRBV5-4 and TRBJ2-5, with D maybe TRBD2 (5 bases). This CDR3 contains 14 residues. Germline V gene lookup returns CDR1 SGHNT and CDR2 YYREEE (reference sequence). The ends were cut back, 4 bases at V and 5 bases at J, with 15 bases in the middle. CDR3 sequence: CASSPPDSEETQYF. CDR3 in DNA: TGTGCCAGCAGCCCCCCGGACTCGGAGGAGACCCAGTACTTC.

With regard to this clone: The sample has other DNA sequences that encode this CDR3 too. The chain is built from TRBV2 and TRBJ1-2; D is undetermined. CDR1 is SNHLY and CDR2 is FYNNEI in the germline V gene. CDR3 length equals 13 residues. V was cut by 4 bases and J by 2 bases, with 8 bases left in between. The CDR3 DNA sequence: TGTGCCAGCAGTGGCCGAGCGAACTATGGCTACACCTTC. It yields the protein CASSGRANYGYTF.